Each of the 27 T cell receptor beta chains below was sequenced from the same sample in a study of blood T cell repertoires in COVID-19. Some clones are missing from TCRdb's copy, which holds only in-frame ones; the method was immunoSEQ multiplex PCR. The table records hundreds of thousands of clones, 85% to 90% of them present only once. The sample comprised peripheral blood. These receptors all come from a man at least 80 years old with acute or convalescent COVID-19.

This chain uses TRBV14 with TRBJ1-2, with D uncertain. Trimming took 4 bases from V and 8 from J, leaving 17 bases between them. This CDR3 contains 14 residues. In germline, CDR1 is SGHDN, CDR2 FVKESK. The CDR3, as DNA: TGTGCCAGCAGCCCTACGCGATCCGGAGGGGGCTACACCTTC. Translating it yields CASSPTRSGGGYTF.

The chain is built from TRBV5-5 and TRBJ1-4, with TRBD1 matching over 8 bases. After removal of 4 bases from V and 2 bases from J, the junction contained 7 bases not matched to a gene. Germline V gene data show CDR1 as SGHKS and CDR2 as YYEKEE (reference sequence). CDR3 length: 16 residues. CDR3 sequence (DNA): TGTGCCAGCAGCCCCAGACAGGGGCGGACTAATGAAAAACTGTTTTTT. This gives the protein CASSPRQGRTNEKLFF.

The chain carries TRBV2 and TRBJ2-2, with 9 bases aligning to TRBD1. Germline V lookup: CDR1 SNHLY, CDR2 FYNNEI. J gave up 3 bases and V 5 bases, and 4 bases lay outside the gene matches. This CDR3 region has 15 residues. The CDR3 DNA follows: TGTGCCAGCAGTATAGACAGGGGGGACACCGGGGAGCTGTTTTTT. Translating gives CASSIDRGDTGELFF.

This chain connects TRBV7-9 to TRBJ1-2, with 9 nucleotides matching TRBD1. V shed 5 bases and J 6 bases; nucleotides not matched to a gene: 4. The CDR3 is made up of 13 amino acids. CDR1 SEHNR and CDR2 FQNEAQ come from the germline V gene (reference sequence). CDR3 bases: TGTGCCAGCAGCCTACAGGGGGCGGATGGCTACACCTTC. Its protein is CASSLQGADGYTF. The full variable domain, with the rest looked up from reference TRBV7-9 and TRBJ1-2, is DTGVSQNPRHKITKRGQNVTFRCDPISEHNRLYWYRQTLGQGPEFLTYFQNEAQLEKSRLLSDRFSAERPKGSFSTLEIQRTEQGDSAMYLCASSLQGADGYTFGSGTRLTVV.

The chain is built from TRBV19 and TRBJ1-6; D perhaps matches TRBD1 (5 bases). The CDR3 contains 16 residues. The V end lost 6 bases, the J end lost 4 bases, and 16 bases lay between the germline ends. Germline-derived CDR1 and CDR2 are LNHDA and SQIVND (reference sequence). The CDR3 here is CASSPRGLVYNSPLHF. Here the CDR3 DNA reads TGTGCCAGTAGCCCAAGGGGATTGGTGTATAATTCACCCCTCCACTTT.

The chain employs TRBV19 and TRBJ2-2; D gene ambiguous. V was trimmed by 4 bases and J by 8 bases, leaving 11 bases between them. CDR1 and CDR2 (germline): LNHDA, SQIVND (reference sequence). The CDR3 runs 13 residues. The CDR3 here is CASSTPWQGELFF. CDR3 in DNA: TGTGCCAGTAGTACCCCCTGGCAGGGGGAGCTGTTTTTT. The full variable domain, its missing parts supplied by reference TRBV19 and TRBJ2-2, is DGGITQSPKYLFRKEGQNVTLSCEQNLNHDAMYWYRQDPGQGLRLIYYSQIVNDFQKGDIAEGYSVSREKKESFPLTVTSAQKNPTAFYLCASSTPWQGELFFGEGSRLTVL.

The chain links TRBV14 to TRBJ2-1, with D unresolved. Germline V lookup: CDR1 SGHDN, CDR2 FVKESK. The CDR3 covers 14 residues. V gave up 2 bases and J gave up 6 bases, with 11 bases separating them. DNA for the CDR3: TGTGCCAGCAGCCAACTTGGGTCAGGCAATGAGCAGTTCTTC. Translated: CASSQLGSGNEQFF.

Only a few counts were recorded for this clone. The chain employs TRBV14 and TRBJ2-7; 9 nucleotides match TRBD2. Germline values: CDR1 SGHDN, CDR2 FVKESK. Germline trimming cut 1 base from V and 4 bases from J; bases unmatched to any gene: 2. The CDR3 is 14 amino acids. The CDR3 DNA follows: TGTGCCAGCAGCCAAGGCCTAGCGGGATACGAGCAGTACTTC. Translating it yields CASSQGLAGYEQYF. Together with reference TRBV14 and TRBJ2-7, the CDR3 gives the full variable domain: EAGVTQFPSHSVIEKGQTVTLRCDPISGHDNLYWYRRVMGKEIKFLLHFVKESKQDESGMPNNRFLAERTGGTYSTLKVQPAELEDSGVYFCASSQGLAGYEQYFGPGTRLTVT.

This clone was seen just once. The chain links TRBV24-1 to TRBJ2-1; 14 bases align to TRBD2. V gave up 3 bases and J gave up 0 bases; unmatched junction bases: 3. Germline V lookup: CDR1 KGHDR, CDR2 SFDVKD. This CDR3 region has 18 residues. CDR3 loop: CATSDPGTSGSSYNEQFF. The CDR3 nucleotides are TGTGCCACCAGTGATCCCGGGACTAGCGGGAGCTCCTACAATGAGCAGTTCTTC.

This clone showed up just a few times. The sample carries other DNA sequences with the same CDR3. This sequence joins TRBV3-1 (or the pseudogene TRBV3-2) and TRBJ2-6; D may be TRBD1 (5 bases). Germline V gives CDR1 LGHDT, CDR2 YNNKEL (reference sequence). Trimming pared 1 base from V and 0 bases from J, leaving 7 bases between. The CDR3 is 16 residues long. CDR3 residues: CASSQAGHSGANVLTF. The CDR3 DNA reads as TGTGCCAGCAGCCAAGCAGGACACTCTGGGGCCAACGTCCTGACTTTC.

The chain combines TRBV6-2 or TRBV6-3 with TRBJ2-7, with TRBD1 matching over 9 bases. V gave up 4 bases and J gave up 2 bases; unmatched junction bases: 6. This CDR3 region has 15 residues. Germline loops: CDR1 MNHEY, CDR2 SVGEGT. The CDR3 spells CASSFPDRGPYEQYF. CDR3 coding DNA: TGTGCCAGCAGTTTTCCGGACAGGGGACCCTACGAGCAGTACTTC.

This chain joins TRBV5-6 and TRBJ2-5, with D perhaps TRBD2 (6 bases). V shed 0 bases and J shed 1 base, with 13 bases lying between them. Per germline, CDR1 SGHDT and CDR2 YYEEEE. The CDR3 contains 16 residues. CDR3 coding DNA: TGTGCCAGCAGCTTGGTGGGACTCACCCTCCAAGAGACCCAGTACTTC. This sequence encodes CASSLVGLTLQETQYF.

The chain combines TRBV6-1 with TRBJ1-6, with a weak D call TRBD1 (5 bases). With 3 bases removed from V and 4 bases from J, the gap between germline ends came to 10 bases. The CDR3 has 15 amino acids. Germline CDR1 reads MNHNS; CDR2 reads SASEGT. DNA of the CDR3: TGTGCCAGCAGTGACCTCGACAGTTATAATTCACCCCTCCACTTT. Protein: CASSDLDSYNSPLHF.

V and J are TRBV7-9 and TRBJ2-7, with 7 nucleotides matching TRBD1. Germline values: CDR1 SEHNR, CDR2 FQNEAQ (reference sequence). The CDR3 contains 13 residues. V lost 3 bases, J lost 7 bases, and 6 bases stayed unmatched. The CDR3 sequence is CASSFDTGVEQYF. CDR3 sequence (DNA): TGTGCCAGCAGCTTCGATACAGGGGTGGAGCAGTACTTC.

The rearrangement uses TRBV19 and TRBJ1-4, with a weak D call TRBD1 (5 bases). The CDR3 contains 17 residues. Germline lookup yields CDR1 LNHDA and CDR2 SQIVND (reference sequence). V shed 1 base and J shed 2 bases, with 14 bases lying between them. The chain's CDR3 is CASSIGQFRGTNEKLFF. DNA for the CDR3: TGTGCCAGTAGTATAGGCCAATTCCGGGGGACTAATGAAAAACTGTTTTTT.

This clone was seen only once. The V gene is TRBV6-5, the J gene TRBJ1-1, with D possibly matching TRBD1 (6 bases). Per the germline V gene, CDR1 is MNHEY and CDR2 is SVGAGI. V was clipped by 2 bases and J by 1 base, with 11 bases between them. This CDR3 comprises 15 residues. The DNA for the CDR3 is TGTGCCAGCAGTTACCGAGACAGGAGGAACACTGAAGCTTTCTTT. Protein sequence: CASSYRDRRNTEAFF.

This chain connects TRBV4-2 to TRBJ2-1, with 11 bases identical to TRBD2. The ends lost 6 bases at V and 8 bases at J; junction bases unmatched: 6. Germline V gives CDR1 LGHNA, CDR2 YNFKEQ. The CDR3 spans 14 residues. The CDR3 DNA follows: TGTGCCAGCAGAATAGCGGGAGGGGCCGATGAGCAGTTCTTC. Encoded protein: CASRIAGGADEQFF.

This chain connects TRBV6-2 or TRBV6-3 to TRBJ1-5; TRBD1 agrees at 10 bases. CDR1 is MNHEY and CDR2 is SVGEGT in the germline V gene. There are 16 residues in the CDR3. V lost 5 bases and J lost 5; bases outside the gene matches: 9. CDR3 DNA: TGTGCCAGCAGTCCCTCGCGGACAGGGGGTTATCAGCCCCAGCATTTT. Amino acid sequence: CASSPSRTGGYQPQHF.

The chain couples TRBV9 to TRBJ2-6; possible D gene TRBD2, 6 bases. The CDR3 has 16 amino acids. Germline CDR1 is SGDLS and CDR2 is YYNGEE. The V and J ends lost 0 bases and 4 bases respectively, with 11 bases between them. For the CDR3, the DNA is TGTGCCAGCAGCGTAGGCGGAGGGCTCGGGGCCAACGTCCTGACTTTC. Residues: CASSVGGGLGANVLTF.

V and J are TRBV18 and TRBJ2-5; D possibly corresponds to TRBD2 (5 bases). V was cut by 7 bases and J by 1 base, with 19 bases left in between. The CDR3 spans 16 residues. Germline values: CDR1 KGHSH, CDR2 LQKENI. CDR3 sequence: CASFASWGAVQETQYF. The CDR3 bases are TGTGCCAGCTTCGCCTCATGGGGAGCGGTCCAAGAGACCCAGTACTTC.

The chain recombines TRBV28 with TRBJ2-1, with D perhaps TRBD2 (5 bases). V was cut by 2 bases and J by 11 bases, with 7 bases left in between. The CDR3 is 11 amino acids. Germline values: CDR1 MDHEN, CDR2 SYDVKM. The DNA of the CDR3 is TGTGCCAGCAGTTTAAGAGGGAAGCAGTTCTTC. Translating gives CASSLRGKQFF.

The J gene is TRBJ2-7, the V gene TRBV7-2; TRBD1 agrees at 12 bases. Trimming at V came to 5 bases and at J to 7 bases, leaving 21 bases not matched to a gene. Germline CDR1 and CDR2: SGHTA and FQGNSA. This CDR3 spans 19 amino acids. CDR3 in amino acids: CASSATGTGGYTPLGEQYF. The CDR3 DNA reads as TGTGCCAGCAGCGCGACCGGGACAGGGGGCTATACCCCACTAGGGGAGCAGTACTTC.

The CDR3 bases are TGCGCCAGCAGCCAAGCGGGGGACCGCAATCAGCCCCAGCATTTT. Translation gives CASSQAGDRNQPQHF. V gene TRBV4-1 combines with J gene TRBJ1-5; tentative D call: TRBD1 (5 bases). Germline CDR1 reads MGHRA; CDR2 reads YSYEKL. V dropped 1 base and J dropped 2 bases, with 9 bases sitting between them. CDR3 length: 15 amino acids.

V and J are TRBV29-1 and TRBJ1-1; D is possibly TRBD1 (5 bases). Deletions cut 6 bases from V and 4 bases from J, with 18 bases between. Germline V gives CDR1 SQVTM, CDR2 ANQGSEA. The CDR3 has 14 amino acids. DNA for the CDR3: TGCAGCGTGCTGATACAGGCGGGGAGCACTGAAGCTTTCTTT. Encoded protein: CSVLIQAGSTEAFF.

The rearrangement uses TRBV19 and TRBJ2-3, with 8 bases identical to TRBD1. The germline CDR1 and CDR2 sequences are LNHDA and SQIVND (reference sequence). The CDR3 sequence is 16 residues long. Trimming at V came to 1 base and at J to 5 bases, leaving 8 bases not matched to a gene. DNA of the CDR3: TGTGCCAGTAGTATAGCCCCGGGACAGGTGAGAGATACGCAGTATTTT. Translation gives CASSIAPGQVRDTQYF.

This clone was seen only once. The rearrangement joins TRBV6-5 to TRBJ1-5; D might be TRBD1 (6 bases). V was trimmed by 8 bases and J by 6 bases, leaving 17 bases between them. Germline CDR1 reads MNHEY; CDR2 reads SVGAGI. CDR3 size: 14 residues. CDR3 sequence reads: CASLQGGRAQPQHF. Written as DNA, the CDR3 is TGTGCCAGCCTACAAGGGGGTAGGGCTCAGCCCCAGCATTTT.

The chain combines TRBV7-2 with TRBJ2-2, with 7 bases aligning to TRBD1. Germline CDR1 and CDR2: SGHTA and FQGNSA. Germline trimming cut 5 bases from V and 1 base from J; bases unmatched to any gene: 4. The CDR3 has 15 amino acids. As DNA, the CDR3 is TGTGCCAGCAGCCGTACAGGGGTGAACACCGGGGAGCTGTTTTTT. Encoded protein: CASSRTGVNTGELFF. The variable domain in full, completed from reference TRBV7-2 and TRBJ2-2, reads GAGVSQSPSNKVTEKGKDVELRCDPISGHTALYWYRQSLGQGLEFLIYFQGNSAPDKSGLPSDRFSAERTGGSVSTLTIQRTQQEDSAVYLCASSRTGVNTGELFFGEGSRLTVL.